This TCR beta chain is from a study of identical twins. The study's findings and limits: Where out-of-frame alpha sequences were twin-shared, they showed excess low generation probability. Researchers reported weaker excess twin sharing in beta out-of-frame sequences. Diverse VJ usage suggested most zero-insertion clonotypes were not invariant T cells.

This clonotype showed up many times. The antigen is unknown. With V trimmed by 0 bases and J by 10 bases, 3 bases remained unmatched. The CDR3 has 13 residues. The germline V gene has CDR1 MNHNY and CDR2 SVGAGI (reference sequence). Using its own MiXCR run on the 5' RACE reads, TCRdb lists one record per CDR3 protein. The sample holds approximately 470,000 distinct CDR3 sequences, approximately 14% seen once. The sample was also reused in another study, on yellow fever vaccine responses in identical twins.

This TCR was recovered from a woman between 18 and 29 years old in good health. The specimen was CD4+ T cells sorted from blood. The chain employs TRBV6-6 and TRBJ2-1, with 7 bases identical to TRBD2. As DNA, the CDR3 is TGTGCCAGCAGTTACTCCTGGGGAGGGGAGCAGTTCTTC. It specifies CASSYSWGGEQFF.